Below, 16 T cell receptor beta chains from the same sample are listed, as sequenced in a study of cytomegalovirus exposure and HLA in healthy donors. PCR was performed using 60 Vbeta and 13 Jbeta primers. Here immunoSEQ multiplex PCR was the method, and the copy in TCRdb shows in-frame clones only, minus some. The table lists roughly 220,000 clones, approximately 78% of them singletons. Sequencing used PBMCs. The receptors here all came from a woman between 35 and 50 years old in good health and CMV-seronegative.

CDR3 bases: TGCAGCGTTGTATTTCGGGACAGAAAAGACTACGAGCAGTACTTC. Protein: CSVVFRDRKDYEQYF. The chain has TRBV29-1 and TRBJ2-5; TRBD1 matches at 7 bases. The assigned J gene may be wrong: the sequence end matches TRBJ2-7 better. This CDR3 is built from 15 residues. CDR1 and CDR2 (germline): SQVTM, ANQGSEA.

This chain joins TRBV4-1 and TRBJ2-1; D not certain. CDR1 and CDR2 (germline): MGHRA, YSYEKL. The CDR3 length is 16 residues. V gave up 2 bases and J gave up 0 bases, with 11 bases separating them. As DNA, the CDR3 is TGCGCCAGCAGCCAAAGCCTTGTAAGCTCCTACAATGAGCAGTTCTTC. It is translated as CASSQSLVSSYNEQFF.

The chain joins TRBV7-2 to TRBJ2-3; a possible D gene is TRBD2 (5 bases). CDR3 length: 15 amino acids. V was clipped by 4 bases and J by 5 bases, with 16 bases between them. Per germline, CDR1 SGHTA and CDR2 FQGNSA. CDR3 residues: CASSSIEGRRDTQYF. CDR3 sequence (DNA): TGTGCCAGCAGCTCCATCGAGGGTAGACGAGATACGCAGTATTTT.

Details on this clone: Within the sample, other DNA sequences also encode this same CDR3. This sequence joins TRBV19 and TRBJ1-5; 7 nucleotides agree with TRBD1. From germline, CDR1 is LNHDA and CDR2 SQIVND (reference sequence). The CDR3 runs 14 residues. The ends lost 5 bases at V and 3 bases at J; junction bases unmatched: 4. The CDR3 sequence: CASSGTAHNQPQHF. CDR3 sequence (DNA): TGTGCCAGTAGTGGGACAGCCCACAATCAGCCCCAGCATTTT.

This sequence joins TRBV2 and TRBJ1-6, with a weak D call TRBD1 (6 bases). Trimming removed 6 bases from V and 1 base from J, with 10 bases in between. The germline V gene has CDR1 SNHLY and CDR2 FYNNEI. The CDR3 consists of 15 residues. The CDR3 loop reads CASRIDRSYNSPLHF. The CDR3 DNA sequence: TGTGCCAGCAGAATCGACAGGTCCTATAATTCACCCCTCCACTTT.

J is TRBJ2-1 and V is TRBV9; a possible D gene is TRBD2 (6 bases). The V end was cut by 4 bases, the J end by 4 bases, with 12 bases between. Germline V gene sequence: CDR1 SGDLS, CDR2 YYNGEE. The CDR3 is 14 amino acids. The CDR3 DNA reads TGTGCCAGCAGCTGGGGGACTTATTACAATGAGCAGTTCTTC. Its translation is CASSWGTYYNEQFF.

This rearrangement joins TRBV7-9 to TRBJ2-7; D perhaps matches TRBD1 (6 bases). With 6 bases removed from V and 6 bases from J, the gap between germline ends came to 18 bases. This CDR3 is built from 14 residues. Looked up from germline, CDR1 is SEHNR and CDR2 is FQNEAQ (reference sequence). The CDR3 region is CASRIGGPLREQYF. The CDR3 DNA reads as TGTGCCAGCAGAATTGGGGGCCCCCTCCGCGAGCAGTACTTC.

This sequence joins TRBV9 and TRBJ2-1; 9 bases align to TRBD2. Germline V gene sequence: CDR1 SGDLS, CDR2 YYNGEE. The CDR3 runs to 17 residues. Trimming took 4 bases from V and 4 from J; bases not matched to a gene: 12. The CDR3 reads CASSPKPWAGGYNEQFF. CDR3 in DNA: TGTGCCAGCAGCCCCAAACCTTGGGCGGGAGGGTACAATGAGCAGTTCTTC. The whole variable domain, filled in from reference TRBV9 and TRBJ2-1, reads DSGVTQTPKHLITATGQRVTLRCSPRSGDLSVYWYQQSLDQGLQFLIQYYNGEERAKGNILERFSAQQFPDLHSELNLSSLELGDSALYFCASSPKPWAGGYNEQFFGPGTRLTVL.

This sequence joins TRBV5-1 and TRBJ2-7, with TRBD2 matching 7 bases. The CDR3 spans 15 residues. CDR1 is SGHRS, CDR2 YFSETQ, per germline. V gave up 0 bases and J gave up 4 bases; unmatched junction bases: 7. The CDR3 coding sequence is TGCGCCAGCAGCTTGGCGGGGCTAGCGGAGTACGAGCAGTACTTC. Residues: CASSLAGLAEYEQYF.

The CDR3 here is CASSATTVSLAFF. The CDR3, as DNA: TGTGCCAGCAGTGCCACGACAGTTTCTTTAGCTTTCTTT. The chain has TRBV2 and TRBJ1-1; tentatively, D is TRBD1 (5 bases). This CDR3 is built from 13 residues. Germline CDR1 and CDR2: SNHLY and FYNNEI. Trimming left V 4 bases short and J 10 bases short, with 16 bases between. The full variable domain, with the rest looked up from reference TRBV2 and TRBJ1-1, is EPEVTQTPSHQVTQMGQEVILRCVPISNHLYFYWYRQILGQKVEFLVSFYNNEISEKSEIFDDQFSVERPDGSNFTLKIRSTKLEDSAMYFCASSATTVSLAFFGQGTRLTVV.

This chain links TRBV30 with TRBJ1-5, with TRBD1 as a possible D gene (6 bases). In germline, CDR1 is GTSNPN, CDR2 SVGIG (reference sequence). The CDR3 contains 14 residues. The V and J ends lost 3 bases and 3 bases respectively, with 12 bases between them. In DNA, the CDR3 is TGTGCCTGGAGCGTTGGACAGCACAATCAGCCCCAGCATTTT. This gives the protein CAWSVGQHNQPQHF.

This rearrangement joins TRBV27 to TRBJ1-5; TRBD1 matches at 7 bases. The CDR3 is made up of 15 amino acids. Per the germline V gene, CDR1 is MNHEY and CDR2 is SMNVEV (reference sequence). V lost 5 bases and J lost 4; bases outside the gene matches: 8. This chain's CDR3 is CASSPAYRGNQPQHF. CDR3 sequence (DNA): TGTGCCAGCAGTCCAGCCTACAGGGGTAATCAGCCCCAGCATTTT.

The chain carries TRBV27 and TRBJ2-3; 10 positions match TRBD2. The germline CDR1 and CDR2 sequences are MNHEY and SMNVEV (reference sequence). The CDR3 is 15 amino acids. After removal of 3 bases from V and 5 bases from J, the junction contained 5 bases not matched to a gene. CDR3 residues: CASSFDPSGRDTQYF. CDR3 in DNA: TGTGCCAGCAGTTTCGACCCTAGCGGGAGAGATACGCAGTATTTT.

This chain uses TRBV7-8 with TRBJ2-7; 9 positions match TRBD1. Germline lookup yields CDR1 SGHVS and CDR2 FQNEAQ. The CDR3 extends over 14 amino acids. With 3 bases clipped from V and 6 bases from J, the junction kept 6 bases outside the gene matches. CDR3 in amino acids: CASSFLGQGGEQYF. Written as DNA, the CDR3 is TGTGCCAGCAGCTTCTTGGGACAGGGCGGCGAGCAGTACTTC. The whole variable domain, filled in from reference TRBV7-8 and TRBJ2-7, reads GAGVSQSPRYKVAKRGQDVALRCDPISGHVSLFWYQQALGQGPEFLTYFQNEAQLDKSGLPSDRFFAERPEGSVSTLKIQRTQQEDSAVYLCASSFLGQGGEQYFGPGTRLTVT.

The chain employs TRBV2 and TRBJ1-3; 8 positions agree with TRBD1. The CDR3 is 19 amino acids. Germline CDR1 is SNHLY and CDR2 is FYNNEI. The J segment lost 0 bases and the V segment lost 1 base, leaving 11 bases of the junction unmatched. CDR3 in amino acids: CASSEDPRTGKVSGNTIYF. The CDR3 DNA sequence: TGTGCCAGCAGTGAAGATCCTCGGACAGGGAAAGTCTCTGGAAACACCATATATTTT.

This clone was seen only a few times. The rearrangement links TRBV6-5 to TRBJ2-7; 10 nucleotides line up with TRBD2. V trimming: 6 bases; J trimming: 2 bases; junction bases outside the gene matches: 7. Germline CDR1 reads MNHEY; CDR2 reads SVGAGI. CDR3 size: 15 residues. The DNA for the CDR3 is TGTGCCAGCAGCCGAGGGACTAGCGCAACCTACGAGCAGTACTTC. Translating gives CASSRGTSATYEQYF.